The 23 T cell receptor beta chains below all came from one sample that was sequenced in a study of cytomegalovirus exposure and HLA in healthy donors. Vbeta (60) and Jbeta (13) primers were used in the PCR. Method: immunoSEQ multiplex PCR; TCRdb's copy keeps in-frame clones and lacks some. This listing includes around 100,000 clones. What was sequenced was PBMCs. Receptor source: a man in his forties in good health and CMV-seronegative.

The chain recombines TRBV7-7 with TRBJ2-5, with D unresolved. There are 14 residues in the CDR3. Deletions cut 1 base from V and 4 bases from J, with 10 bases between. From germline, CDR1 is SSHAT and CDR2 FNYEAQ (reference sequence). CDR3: CASSLVEVGETQYF. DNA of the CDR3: TGTGCCAGCAGCTTAGTTGAAGTCGGAGAGACCCAGTACTTC. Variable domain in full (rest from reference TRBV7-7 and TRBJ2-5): GAGVSQSPRYKVTKRGQDVTLRCDPISSHATLYWYQQALGQGPEFLTYFNYEAQPDKSGLPSDRFSAERPEGSISTLTIQRTEQRDSAMYRCASSLVEVGETQYFGPGTRLLVL.

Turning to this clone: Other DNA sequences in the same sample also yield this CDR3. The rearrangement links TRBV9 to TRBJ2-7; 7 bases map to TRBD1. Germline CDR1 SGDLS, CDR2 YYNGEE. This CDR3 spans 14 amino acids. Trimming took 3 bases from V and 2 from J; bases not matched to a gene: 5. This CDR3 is CASSGRQGPYEQYF. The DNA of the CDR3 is TGTGCCAGCAGCGGGAGACAGGGACCCTACGAGCAGTACTTC.

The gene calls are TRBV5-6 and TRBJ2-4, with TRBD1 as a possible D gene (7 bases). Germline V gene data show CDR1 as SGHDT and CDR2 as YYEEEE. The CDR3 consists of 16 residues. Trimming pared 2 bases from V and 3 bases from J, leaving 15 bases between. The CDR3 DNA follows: TGTGCCAGCAGCTTCGGAGGGGGCTTTGGCAAAAACATTCAGTACTTC. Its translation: CASSFGGGFGKNIQYF. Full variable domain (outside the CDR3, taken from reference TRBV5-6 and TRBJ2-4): DAGVTQSPTHLIKTRGQQVTLRCSPKSGHDTVSWYQQALGQGPQFIFQYYEEEERQRGNFPDRFSGHQFPNYSSELNVNALLLGDSALYLCASSFGGGFGKNIQYFGAGTRLSVL.

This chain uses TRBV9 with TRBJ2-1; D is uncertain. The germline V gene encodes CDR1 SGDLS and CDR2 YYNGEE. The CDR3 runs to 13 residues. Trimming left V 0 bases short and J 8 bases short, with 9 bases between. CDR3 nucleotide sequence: TGTGCCAGCAGCGTAGCCCCCTCTGATGAGCAGTTCTTC. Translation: CASSVAPSDEQFF.

The CDR3, as DNA: TGTGCCAGTAGCCGACGGGACAGGCCAGCTAACTATGGCTACACCTTC. Translation gives CASSRRDRPANYGYTF. This chain uses TRBV19 with TRBJ1-2, with 8 bases identical to TRBD1. The CDR3 has 16 residues. The germline gives CDR1 LNHDA, CDR2 SQIVND (reference sequence). V shed 6 bases, J shed 0 bases, and the junction held 9 bases outside the gene matches.

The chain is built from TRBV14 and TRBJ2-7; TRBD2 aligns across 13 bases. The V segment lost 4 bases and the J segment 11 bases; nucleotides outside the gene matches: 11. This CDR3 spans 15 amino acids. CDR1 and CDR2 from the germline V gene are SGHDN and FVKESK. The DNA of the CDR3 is TGTGCCAGCAGCCCCACCCGGACTAGCGGGAGTGAGGAGTACTTC. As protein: CASSPTRTSGSEEYF.

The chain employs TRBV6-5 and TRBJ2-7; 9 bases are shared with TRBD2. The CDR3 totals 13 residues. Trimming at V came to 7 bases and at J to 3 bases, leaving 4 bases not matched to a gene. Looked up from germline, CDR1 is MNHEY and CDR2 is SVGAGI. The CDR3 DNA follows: TGTGCCAGCAAGGCTAGCGGGGACTACGAGCAGTACTTC. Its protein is CASKASGDYEQYF.

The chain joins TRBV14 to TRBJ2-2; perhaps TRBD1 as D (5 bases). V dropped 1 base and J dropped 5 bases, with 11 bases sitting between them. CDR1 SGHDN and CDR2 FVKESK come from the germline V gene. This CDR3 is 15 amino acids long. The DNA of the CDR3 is TGTGCCAGCAGCCAAGCGTGGGGCCGGACCGGGGAGCTGTTTTTT. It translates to CASSQAWGRTGELFF.

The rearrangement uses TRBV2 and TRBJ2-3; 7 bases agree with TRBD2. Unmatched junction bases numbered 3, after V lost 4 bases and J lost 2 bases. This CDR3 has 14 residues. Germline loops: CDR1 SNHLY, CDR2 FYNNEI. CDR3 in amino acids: CASSGLADTDTQYF. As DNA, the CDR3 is TGTGCCAGCAGTGGGCTAGCGGACACAGATACGCAGTATTTT.

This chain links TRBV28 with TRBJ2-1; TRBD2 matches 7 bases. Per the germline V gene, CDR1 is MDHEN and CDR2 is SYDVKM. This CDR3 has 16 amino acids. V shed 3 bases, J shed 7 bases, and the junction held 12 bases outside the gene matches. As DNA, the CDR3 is TGTGCCAGCAGTTTCCTCCGAGCGGGACCCTTGAATGAGCAGTTCTTC. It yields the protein CASSFLRAGPLNEQFF.

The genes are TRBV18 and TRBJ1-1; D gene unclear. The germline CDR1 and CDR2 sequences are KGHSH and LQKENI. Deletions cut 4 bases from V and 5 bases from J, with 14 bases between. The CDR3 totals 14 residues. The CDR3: CASSQFTPGTEAFF. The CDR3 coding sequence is TGTGCCAGCTCACAATTTACCCCCGGGACTGAAGCTTTCTTT. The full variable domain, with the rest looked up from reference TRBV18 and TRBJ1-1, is NAGVMQNPRHLVRRRGQEARLRCSPMKGHSHVYWYRQLPEEGLKFMVYLQKENIIDESGMPKERFSAEFPKEGPSILRIQQVVRGDSAAYFCASSQFTPGTEAFFGQGTRLTVV.

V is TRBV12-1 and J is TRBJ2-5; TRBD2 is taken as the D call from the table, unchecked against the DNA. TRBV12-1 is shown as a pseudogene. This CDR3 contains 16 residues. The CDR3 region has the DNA TGTGCCAGCACCGTTAAAGGCGGGAGAAGTTGTGGGACCCAGTACTTC. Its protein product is CASTVKGGRSCGTQYF.

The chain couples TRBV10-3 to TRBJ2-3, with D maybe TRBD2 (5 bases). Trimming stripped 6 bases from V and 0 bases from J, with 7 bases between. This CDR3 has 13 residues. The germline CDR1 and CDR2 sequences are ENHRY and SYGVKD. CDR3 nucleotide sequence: TGTGCCATCAGGGCGGGTAGCACAGATACGCAGTATTTT. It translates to CAIRAGSTDTQYF.

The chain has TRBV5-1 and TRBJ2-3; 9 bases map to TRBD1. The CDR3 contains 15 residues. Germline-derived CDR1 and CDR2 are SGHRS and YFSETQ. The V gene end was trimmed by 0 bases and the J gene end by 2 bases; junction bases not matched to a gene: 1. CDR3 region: CASSLGDRDTDTQYF. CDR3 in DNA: TGCGCCAGCAGCTTGGGGGACAGGGACACAGATACGCAGTATTTT.

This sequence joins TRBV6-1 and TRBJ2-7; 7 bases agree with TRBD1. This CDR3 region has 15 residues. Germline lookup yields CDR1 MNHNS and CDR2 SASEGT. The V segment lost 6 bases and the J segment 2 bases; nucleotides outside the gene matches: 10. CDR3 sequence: CASSRGQQATYEQYF. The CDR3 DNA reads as TGTGCCAGCAGCCGGGGACAGCAAGCTACCTACGAGCAGTACTTC.

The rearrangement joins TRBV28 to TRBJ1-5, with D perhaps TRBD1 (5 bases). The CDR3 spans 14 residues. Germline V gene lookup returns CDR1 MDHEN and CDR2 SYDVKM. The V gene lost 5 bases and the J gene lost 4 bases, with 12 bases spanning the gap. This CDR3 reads CASSGPGLNQPQHF. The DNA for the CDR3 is TGTGCCAGCAGTGGGCCAGGGTTGAATCAGCCCCAGCATTTT.

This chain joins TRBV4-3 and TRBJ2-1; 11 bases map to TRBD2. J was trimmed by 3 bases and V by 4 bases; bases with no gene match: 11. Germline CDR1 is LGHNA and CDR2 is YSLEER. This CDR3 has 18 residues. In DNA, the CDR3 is TGCGCCAGCAGCCTTTTGACTAGCGGGATGGGGTACTACAATGAGCAGTTCTTC. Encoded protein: CASSLLTSGMGYYNEQFF.

CDR3 loop: CASSARQLDTQYF. CDR3 in DNA: TGTGCCAGCAGCGCCCGACAGCTCGATACGCAGTATTTT. The chain uses TRBV9 and TRBJ2-3, with a weak D call TRBD1 (5 bases). CDR1 is SGDLS, CDR2 YYNGEE, per germline. The CDR3 is 13 residues long. V was clipped by 3 bases and J by 6 bases, with 11 bases between them. The variable domain in full, with the rest retrieved from reference TRBV9 and TRBJ2-3, is DSGVTQTPKHLITATGQRVTLRCSPRSGDLSVYWYQQSLDQGLQFLIQYYNGEERAKGNILERFSAQQFPDLHSELNLSSLELGDSALYFCASSARQLDTQYFGPGTRLTVL.

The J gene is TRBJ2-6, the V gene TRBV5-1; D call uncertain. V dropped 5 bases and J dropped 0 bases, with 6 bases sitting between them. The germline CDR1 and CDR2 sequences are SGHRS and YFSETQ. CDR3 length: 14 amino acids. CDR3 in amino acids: CASRWSSGANVLTF. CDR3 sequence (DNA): TGCGCCAGCAGATGGAGCTCTGGGGCCAACGTCCTGACTTTC.

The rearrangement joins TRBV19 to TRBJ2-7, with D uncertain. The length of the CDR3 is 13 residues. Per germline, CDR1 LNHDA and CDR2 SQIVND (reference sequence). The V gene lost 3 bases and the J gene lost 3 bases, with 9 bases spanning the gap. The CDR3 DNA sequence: TGTGCCAGTAGTATTCGCGTAAACTACGAGCAGTACTTC. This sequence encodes CASSIRVNYEQYF.

DNA of the CDR3: TGTGCCAGCAGTAAAACAGGGAACACTGAAGCTTTCTTT. Translated, it gives CASSKTGNTEAFF. The V and J genes are TRBV25-1 and TRBJ1-1; D perhaps matches TRBD1 (5 bases). Germline assignment: CDR1 MGHDK and CDR2 SYGVNS. The CDR3 spans 13 residues. The germline V and J ends were trimmed by 5 bases and 1 base, with 8 bases remaining between them. Full variable domain (rest looked up from reference TRBV25-1 and TRBJ1-1): EADIYQTPRYLVIGTGKKITLECSQTMGHDKMYWYQQDPGMELHLIHYSYGVNSTEKGDLSSESTVSRIRTEHFPLTLESARPSHTSQYLCASSKTGNTEAFFGQGTRLTVV.

DNA of the CDR3: TGTGCCAGCAGCTTAGCGCGGGGGACTGAAGCTTTCTTT. As protein: CASSLARGTEAFF. The chain employs TRBV7-2 and TRBJ1-1, with a tentative D call TRBD1 (5 bases). CDR1 is SGHTA and CDR2 is FQGNSA in the germline V gene. The CDR3 loop spans 13 amino acids. The V and J ends lost 0 bases and 5 bases respectively, with 7 bases between them.

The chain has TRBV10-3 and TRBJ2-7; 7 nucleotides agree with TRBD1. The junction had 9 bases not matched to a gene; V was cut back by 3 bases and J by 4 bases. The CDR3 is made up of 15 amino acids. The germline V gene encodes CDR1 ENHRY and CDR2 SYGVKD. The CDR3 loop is CAISDSTGWGYEQYF. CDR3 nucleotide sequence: TGTGCCATCAGTGACTCGACAGGGTGGGGGTACGAGCAGTACTTC.